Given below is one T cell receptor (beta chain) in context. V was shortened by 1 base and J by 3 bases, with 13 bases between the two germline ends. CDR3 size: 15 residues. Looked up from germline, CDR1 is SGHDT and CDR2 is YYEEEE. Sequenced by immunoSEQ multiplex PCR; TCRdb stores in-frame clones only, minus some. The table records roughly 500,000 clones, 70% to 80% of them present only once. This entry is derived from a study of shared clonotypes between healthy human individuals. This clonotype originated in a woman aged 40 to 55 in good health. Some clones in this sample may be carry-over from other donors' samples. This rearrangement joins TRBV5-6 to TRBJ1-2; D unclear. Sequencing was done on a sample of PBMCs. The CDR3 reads CASSLPGSSDYGYTF. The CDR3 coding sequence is TGTGCCAGCAGCTTGCCGGGGTCGAGCGACTATGGCTACACCTTC.